The T cell receptor (beta chain) described here comes from a study of PD-1 blockade in mismatch repair-deficient tumors. Study conclusions and caveats: Rapid post-treatment expansion, then contraction, generally preceding radiologic response, marked tumor-resident clones.

Every patient had mismatch repair deficiency by PCR or immunohistochemistry. TCRs were sequenced from three patients responding to pembrolizumab. Assay: immunoSEQ multiplex PCR; the TCRdb copy retains only in-frame clones and omits some. This table has 120,000 or so clones, 88% appearing once. The CDR3 sequence is 16 residues long. CDR1 and CDR2 (germline): MNHEY, SMNVEV (reference sequence). About this clone itself: What it binds is unknown.

The receptor's source is an adult with mismatch repair-deficient cancer. The sequences come from peripheral blood, collected approximately 72 weeks after starting pembrolizumab. V is TRBV27 and J is TRBJ2-5; a weak D match, TRBD2 (6 bases). The DNA end favors TRBJ2-7, so the J call may be wrong. Here the CDR3 reads CASSPVGRGTSYEQYF. The CDR3 DNA reads as TGTGCCAGCAGTCCGGTTGGGCGGGGAACCTCCTACGAGCAGTACTTC.